One sample yielded the 5 T cell receptor beta chains listed below, sequenced in a study of T-cell memory formation after mild COVID-19. TCRdb called the 5' RACE reads again in MiXCR, with one record for every CDR3 protein. The profile shows around 250,000 distinct CDR3 sequences, over 9% of them singletons. The sequenced material came from PBMCs or a T cell subset sorted from them (not recorded which). These receptors all stem from a man younger than 30 who had mild COVID-19 (a few samples of this study predate the infection). Cell type and time point are not known.

The V gene is TRBV6-2 or TRBV6-3, the J gene TRBJ2-5; 8 positions match TRBD2. CDR1 and CDR2 (germline): MNHEY, SVGEGT. The CDR3 runs to 13 residues. The V segment lost 8 bases and the J segment 1 base; nucleotides outside the gene matches: 3. CDR3 in amino acids: CASQRGPQETQYF. The CDR3 nucleotides are TGTGCCAGCCAGCGGGGGCCCCAAGAGACCCAGTACTTC.

The V gene is TRBV12-3 or TRBV12-4, the J gene TRBJ2-5, with D possibly being TRBD1 (6 bases). V lost 5 bases to trimming and J lost 7 bases, with 20 bases between them. The CDR3 is 15 amino acids. The CDR3 DNA follows: TGTGCCAGCAGTACTTCAGGGGCACATGCAGTGACCCAGTACTTC. Translated, it gives CASSTSGAHAVTQYF.

This clonotype was observed many times. V usage is TRBV20-1 and J usage is TRBJ2-7; a weak D match, TRBD1 (5 bases). This CDR3 is 15 amino acids long. Germline V gene sequence: CDR1 DFQATT, CDR2 SNEGSKA (reference sequence). Trimming stripped 5 bases from V and 3 bases from J, with 20 bases between. Here the CDR3 DNA reads TGCAGTGCTTCACCAAACCGGCTAGGGGACTACGAGCAGTACTTC. This codes for CSASPNRLGDYEQYF.

V usage is TRBV20-1 and J usage is TRBJ1-2; D is unclear. Germline CDR1 and CDR2: DFQATT and SNEGSKA (reference sequence). The CDR3 is made up of 12 amino acids. V lost 3 bases, J lost 5 bases, and 10 bases lay in between. CDR3 amino acids: CSASRPPYGYTF. In DNA form, the CDR3 reads TGCAGTGCTAGTCGGCCCCCGTATGGCTACACCTTC.

This rearrangement joins TRBV7-2 to TRBJ1-1; D remains ambiguous. Trimming removed 7 bases at V and 0 bases at J, with 18 bases between. Germline CDR1 SGHTA, CDR2 FQGNSA. This CDR3 is 16 amino acids long. The CDR3 DNA reads TGTGCCAGCACCCGGACGGGCTGGGTCATGAACACTGAAGCTTTCTTT. Translation gives CASTRTGWVMNTEAFF. Combining the CDR3 with reference TRBV7-2 and TRBJ1-1 gives the whole variable domain GAGVSQSPSNKVTEKGKDVELRCDPISGHTALYWYRQSLGQGLEFLIYFQGNSAPDKSGLPSDRFSAERTGGSVSTLTIQRTQQEDSAVYLCASTRTGWVMNTEAFFGQGTRLTVV.